What follows are 10 T cell receptor beta chains derived from one specimen sequenced in a study of human T cells and chemical hapten exposure. Time point meaning: pre-sensitization, week 0. This sample's treatment: therapeutic diphenylcyclopropenone sensitization with weekly scalp DPC. Via MiXCR, TCRdb re-called the RACE reads, giving one row per CDR3 protein. Of about 120,000 distinct CDR3 sequences in the sample, roughly 14% were seen once. The sequences come from whole blood, collected in connection with sensitization to the hapten diphenylcyclopropenone (DPC). These receptors originate from a woman between 18 and 29 years old with alopecia areata. Some clones in this sample may be carry-over from other donors' samples.

This chain connects TRBV25-1 to TRBJ2-7; D not certain. This CDR3 has 12 amino acids. Germline V gene lookup returns CDR1 MGHDK and CDR2 SYGVNS. The germline V and J ends were trimmed by 3 bases and 0 bases, with 3 bases remaining between them. Written as DNA, the CDR3 is TGTGCCAGCAGTGACCTCTCCTACGAGCAGTACTTC. Translating it yields CASSDLSYEQYF.

This clonotype has just a few counts. CDR3 sequence (DNA): TGCAGCGCCCGGACAGGGCGGGGGAACACTGAAGCTTTCTTT. Protein: CSARTGRGNTEAFF. V gene TRBV29-1 combines with J gene TRBJ1-1; 8 nucleotides align to TRBD1. The CDR3 contains 14 residues. With V trimmed by 7 bases and J by 1 base, 8 bases remained unmatched. CDR1 is SQVTM and CDR2 is ANQGSEA in the germline V gene.

The chain recombines TRBV14 with TRBJ2-1; the match to TRBD1 covers 12 bases. The germline CDR1 and CDR2 sequences are SGHDN and FVKESK. V lost 0 bases to trimming and J lost 4 bases; unmatched junction nucleotides: 16. The CDR3 has 21 amino acids. The CDR3 loop reads CASSQDRRDRGPNPLYNEQFF. The CDR3 DNA reads TGTGCCAGCAGCCAAGATAGGAGGGACAGGGGGCCTAACCCTTTATACAATGAGCAGTTCTTC.

CDR3 sequence reads: CASSALTRPDLNEQFF. CDR3 nucleotide sequence: TGTGCCAGCAGTGCCCTAACTCGCCCCGACCTTAATGAGCAGTTCTTC. The chain links TRBV12-3 or TRBV12-4 to TRBJ2-1; no definite D call. CDR3 size: 16 residues. V shed 5 bases and J shed 7 bases, with 21 bases lying between them.

This chain links TRBV20-1 with TRBJ2-7; TRBD2 might be the D (5 bases). Deletions cut 8 bases from V and 0 bases from J, with 11 bases between. This CDR3 has 12 amino acids. Per the germline V gene, CDR1 is DFQATT and CDR2 is SNEGSKA (reference sequence). The CDR3 DNA reads as TGCAGTCCGCCGGGGAGCTCCTACGAGCAGTACTTC. Amino acid sequence: CSPPGSSYEQYF.

This clonotype was observed a handful of times. V and J are TRBV29-1 and TRBJ2-3, with 8 bases matching TRBD1. The V gene's germline CDR1 is SQVTM and CDR2 ANQGSEA. With V trimmed by 6 bases and J by 4 bases, 9 bases remained unmatched. This CDR3 is 14 amino acids long. This CDR3 is CSVELDRVPDTQYF. CDR3 DNA sequence: TGCAGCGTCGAACTGGACAGGGTCCCAGATACGCAGTATTTT.

V gene TRBV13 combines with J gene TRBJ1-6; possibly TRBD1 for D (6 bases). Germline V gene lookup returns CDR1 PRHDT and CDR2 FYEKMQ (reference sequence). CDR3 length equals 15 residues. V lost 5 bases to trimming and J lost 10 bases, with 18 bases between them. CDR3 DNA: TGTGCCAGCAGCAATACTCGGACAGTAGGCTCACCCCTCCACTTT. Protein sequence: CASSNTRTVGSPLHF.

This clonotype was observed a single time. The chain couples TRBV11-2 to TRBJ2-1; a possible D gene is TRBD2 (5 bases). Trimming left V 1 base short and J 8 bases short, with 12 bases between. The CDR3 length is 14 residues. In germline, CDR1 is SGHAT, CDR2 FQNNGV. The CDR3 here is CASSLARLAYEQFF. The CDR3 nucleotides are TGTGCCAGCAGCTTAGCTCGCCTAGCCTATGAGCAGTTCTTC.

This clonotype was found many times. The rearrangement links TRBV9 to TRBJ1-1; 8 nucleotides align to TRBD1. Trimming removed 1 base from V and 0 bases from J; junction bases left unmatched: 2. CDR1 is SGDLS and CDR2 is YYNGEE in the germline V gene. The CDR3 is 15 residues long. CDR3 sequence (DNA): TGTGCCAGCAGCGTATGGACAGGGTTGAACACTGAAGCTTTCTTT. Its protein product is CASSVWTGLNTEAFF. The entire variable domain, with the rest obtained from reference TRBV9 and TRBJ1-1, is as follows: DSGVTQTPKHLITATGQRVTLRCSPRSGDLSVYWYQQSLDQGLQFLIQYYNGEERAKGNILERFSAQQFPDLHSELNLSSLELGDSALYFCASSVWTGLNTEAFFGQGTRLTVV.

This clonotype occurred many times. This rearrangement joins TRBV2 to TRBJ1-5, with D maybe TRBD1 (6 bases). CDR3 length: 13 residues. V lost 7 bases to trimming and J lost 7 bases, with 14 bases between them. Germline V gene data show CDR1 as SNHLY and CDR2 as FYNNEI. The CDR3 DNA reads as TGTGCCAGCAAAAGGGGGACCGAGCAGCCCCAGCATTTT. Translation gives CASKRGTEQPQHF.